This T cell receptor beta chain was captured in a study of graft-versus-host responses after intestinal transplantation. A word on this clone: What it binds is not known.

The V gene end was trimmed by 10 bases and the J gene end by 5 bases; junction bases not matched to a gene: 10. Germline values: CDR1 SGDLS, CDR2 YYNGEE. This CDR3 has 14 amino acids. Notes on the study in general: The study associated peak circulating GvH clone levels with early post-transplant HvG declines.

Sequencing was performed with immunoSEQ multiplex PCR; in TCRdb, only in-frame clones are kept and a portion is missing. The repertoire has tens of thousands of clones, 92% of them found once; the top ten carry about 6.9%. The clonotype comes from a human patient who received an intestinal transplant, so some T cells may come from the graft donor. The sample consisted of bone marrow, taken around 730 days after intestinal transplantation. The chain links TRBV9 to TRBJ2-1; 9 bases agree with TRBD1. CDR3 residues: CASDRGEAHNEQFF. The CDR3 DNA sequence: TGTGCCTCCGACAGGGGGGAGGCCCACAATGAGCAGTTCTTC.